The next 21 T cell receptor beta chains were all read from a single sample in a study of neurological immune-mediated disorders. Time point described: longitudinal time-point 2. TCRdb passed the 5' RACE reads through MiXCR, listing each CDR3 protein once. The sample records more than 30,000 distinct CDR3 sequences, roughly an eighth being singletons. Sequenced material: PBMCs. Receptors were obtained from a woman aged 40 to 50 in good health.

This clonotype was observed at least ten times. V usage is TRBV7-2 and J usage is TRBJ1-5, with D uncertain. From germline, CDR1 is SGHTA and CDR2 FQGNSA. The CDR3 length is 13 residues. The ends were cut back, 2 bases at V and 4 bases at J, with 6 bases in the middle. CDR3 nucleotides: TGTGCCAGCAGCTTAAAGACAAATCAGCCCCAGCATTTT. Encoded protein: CASSLKTNQPQHF.

The chain has TRBV27 and TRBJ2-7; 7 positions agree with TRBD1. The CDR3 spans 14 residues. Germline assignment: CDR1 MNHEY and CDR2 SMNVEV (reference sequence). The ends lost 6 bases at V and 4 bases at J; junction bases unmatched: 9. The CDR3 nucleotides are TGTGCCAGCAGCCTCCTCGGGACAGATTACGAGCAGTACTTC. It codes for CASSLLGTDYEQYF.

This chain connects TRBV28 to TRBJ1-1, with D possibly being TRBD1 (6 bases). Germline V gene sequence: CDR1 MDHEN, CDR2 SYDVKM. The ends were cut back, 5 bases at V and 5 bases at J, with 12 bases in the middle. This CDR3 region has 13 residues. DNA for the CDR3: TGTGCCAGCAGTGTACAGGGACGGACTGAAGCTTTCTTT. This codes for CASSVQGRTEAFF.

This clonotype was counted at least ten times. This sequence joins TRBV5-5 and TRBJ1-5; D remains unclear. Trimming cost V 4 bases and J 4 bases, with 15 bases left between them. Germline CDR1 is SGHKS and CDR2 is YYEKEE (reference sequence). This CDR3 comprises 15 residues. CDR3 sequence: CASSLVPGANQPQHF. The CDR3 DNA reads TGTGCCAGCAGCCTGGTGCCAGGAGCTAATCAGCCCCAGCATTTT.

This clonotype was seen many times. For the CDR3, the DNA is TGTGCCAGCAGCTTAGCGGGGGGGACAGGGGCCTACGAGCAGTACTTC. This translates into CASSLAGGTGAYEQYF. The chain employs TRBV7-9 and TRBJ2-7, with 10 bases fitting TRBD1. J was trimmed by 2 bases and V by 0 bases; bases with no gene match: 4. This CDR3 region has 16 residues. Per germline, CDR1 SEHNR and CDR2 FQNEAQ (reference sequence).

In its sample, this clonotype was seen many times. The rearrangement links TRBV6-2 or TRBV6-3 to TRBJ1-5; tentatively, D is TRBD1 (5 bases). This CDR3 has 16 amino acids. Trimming removed 1 base from V and 0 bases from J, with 10 bases in between. Germline assignment: CDR1 MNHEY and CDR2 SVGEGT. The CDR3 here is CASSYWGRLSNQPQHF. CDR3 nucleotide sequence: TGTGCCAGCAGTTACTGGGGACGGCTTAGCAATCAGCCCCAGCATTTT.

This clonotype was observed at least ten times. This chain uses TRBV5-8 with TRBJ1-2; maybe TRBD1 (6 bases). Germline-derived CDR1 and CDR2 are SGHTS and YDEGEE. V shed 4 bases and J shed 4 bases, with 11 bases lying between them. This CDR3 region has 13 residues. Here the CDR3 DNA reads TGTGCCAGCAGCCCGGGGGGCATCTATGGCTACACCTTC. It specifies CASSPGGIYGYTF.

In this sample, this clonotype is medium-sized (0.01 to 0.1%). The chain combines TRBV29-1 with TRBJ1-1; the D gene is possibly TRBD1 (5 bases). Germline values: CDR1 SQVTM, CDR2 ANQGSEA. V gave up 7 bases and J gave up 0 bases, with 12 bases separating them. The CDR3 runs to 13 residues. CDR3 nucleotide sequence: TGCAGCGGACAGACAGAGTTGAACACTGAAGCTTTCTTT. Its protein product is CSGQTELNTEAFF.

This clonotype was seen ten or more times. This CDR3 is CASTLGGNTEAFF. The CDR3 DNA sequence: TGTGCCAGCACCCTAGGAGGGAACACTGAAGCTTTCTTT. The V and J genes are TRBV6-2 or TRBV6-3 and TRBJ1-1; D remains unclear. There are 13 residues in the CDR3. Germline V CDR1 and CDR2: MNHEY, SVGEGT. The V end was cut by 7 bases, the J end by 1 base, with 10 bases between.

The rearrangement uses TRBV20-1 and TRBJ1-1; D uncertain. Germline V gives CDR1 DFQATT, CDR2 SNEGSKA (reference sequence). Between the trimmed V and J ends, which lost 6 bases and 2 bases, there was a span of 16 bases. CDR3 length equals 14 residues. The CDR3 sequence is CSAYTAVYNTEAFF. CDR3 DNA: TGCAGTGCCTACACGGCAGTCTACAACACTGAAGCTTTCTTT.

This clonotype was picked up many times. The chain is built from TRBV10-1 and TRBJ2-1; D gene uncertain. The germline V gene encodes CDR1 WNHNN and CDR2 SYGVQD (reference sequence). The CDR3 is 13 amino acids. With 7 bases removed from V and 10 bases from J, the gap between germline ends came to 17 bases. In DNA, the CDR3 is TGCGCCAGCAACCGGGCCCGGTCATCCGAGCAGTTCTTC. Residues: CASNRARSSEQFF.

V is TRBV7-2 and J is TRBJ1-6; D remains unclear. The germline V and J ends were trimmed by 7 bases and 6 bases, with 10 bases remaining between them. Per germline, CDR1 SGHTA and CDR2 FQGNSA. The CDR3 is 13 amino acids. The CDR3 DNA reads TGTGCCAGCAACCCGGGCCTTAATTCACCCCTCCACTTT. Translated: CASNPGLNSPLHF.

This clonotype was observed many times. The chain uses TRBV6-1 and TRBJ2-1, with D maybe TRBD1 (6 bases). Germline loops: CDR1 MNHNS, CDR2 SASEGT. The length of the CDR3 is 13 residues. With 5 bases removed from V and 6 bases from J, the gap between germline ends came to 11 bases. DNA of the CDR3: TGTGCCAGCAGTTCCAGGACAGTCAATGAGCAGTTCTTC. Encoded protein: CASSSRTVNEQFF.

The J gene is TRBJ1-3, the V gene TRBV4-3; D unresolved. The CDR3 runs 14 residues. Germline CDR1 is LGHNA and CDR2 is YSLEER. The V gene lost 0 bases and the J gene lost 0 bases, with 3 bases spanning the gap. The CDR3 is CASSQDDSGNTIYF. The CDR3 DNA reads as TGCGCCAGCAGCCAAGACGACTCTGGAAACACCATATATTTT.

A remark on this clonotype: Relative to the germline gene, one junction end is altered; a read error may explain this. V usage is TRBV25-1 and J usage is TRBJ2-1; TRBD1 agrees at 9 bases. The CDR3 length is 16 residues. Germline lookup yields CDR1 MGHDK and CDR2 SYGVNS. Here the CDR3 reads CANSTRTGDIYNEQFF. The CDR3 DNA reads as TGTGCCAACAGTACGCGGACAGGGGACATCTACAATGAGCAGTTCTTC.

Many counts were recorded for this clonotype. V gene TRBV4-3 combines with J gene TRBJ2-1; 10 bases align to TRBD2. CDR3 length equals 16 residues. Looked up from germline, CDR1 is LGHNA and CDR2 is YSLEER. Trimming at V came to 1 base and at J to 4 bases, leaving 4 bases not matched to a gene. CDR3 residues: CASSQAGTSAYNEQFF. The CDR3 DNA is TGCGCCAGCAGCCAAGCCGGGACTAGCGCGTACAATGAGCAGTTCTTC.

This clonotype was observed at least ten times. The chain carries TRBV5-1 and TRBJ2-7; D tentatively reads TRBD1 or TRBD2 (6 bases each). CDR1 and CDR2 from the germline V gene are SGHRS and YFSETQ. With 0 bases removed from V and 7 bases from J, the gap between germline ends came to 17 bases. The CDR3 consists of 15 residues. CDR3: CASSLEASVRGEQYF. The CDR3 DNA is TGCGCCAGCAGCTTGGAGGCTAGCGTCAGGGGAGAGCAGTACTTC. Using reference TRBV5-1 and TRBJ2-7 for the parts outside the CDR3, the full variable domain is KAGVTQTPRYLIKTRGQQVTLSCSPISGHRSVSWYQQTPGQGLQFLFEYFSETQRNKGNFPGRFSGRQFSNSRSEMNVSTLELGDSALYLCASSLEASVRGEQYFGPGTRLTVT.

Ten or more counts support this clonotype. The gene calls are TRBV29-1 and TRBJ1-2, with no clear D. The V end lost 3 bases, the J end lost 4 bases, and 6 bases lay between the germline ends. CDR1 and CDR2 from the germline V gene are SQVTM and ANQGSEA. The CDR3 loop spans 11 amino acids. In nucleotides, the CDR3 is TGCAGCGTTGATGGGCCCTATGGCTACACCTTC. It specifies CSVDGPYGYTF. Filled out from reference TRBV29-1 and TRBJ1-2, the complete variable domain reads SAVISQKPSRDICQRGTSLTIQCQVDSQVTMMFWYRQQPGQSLTLIATANQGSEATYESGFVIDKFPISRPNLTFSTLTVSNMSPEDSSIYLCSVDGPYGYTFGSGTRLTVV.

This clonotype came up many times. The genes are TRBV29-1 and TRBJ2-7, with D possibly being TRBD1 (6 bases). Germline values: CDR1 SQVTM, CDR2 ANQGSEA. Trimming shortened V by 6 bases and J by 0 bases, and 12 bases separated the two germline ends. The CDR3 spans 13 residues. Written as DNA, the CDR3 is TGCAGCGTGACAGGTGACAGCTCCTACGAGCAGTACTTC. Amino acid sequence: CSVTGDSSYEQYF.

For this clonotype: A much larger clonotype is one base distant, so this may be a read error. This rearrangement joins TRBV4-2 to TRBJ1-5, with D uncertain. Germline V gives CDR1 LGHNA, CDR2 YNFKEQ. V shed 6 bases and J shed 6 bases, with 15 bases lying between them. CDR3 length: 14 residues. CDR3 sequence reads: CASRSNLAFQPQHF. In DNA, the CDR3 is TGTGCCAGCAGATCTAACCTCGCCTTTCAGCCCCAGCATTTT.

This clonotype came up many times. V and J are TRBV7-2 and TRBJ2-1; 16 bases fit TRBD2. The ends lost 5 bases at V and 3 bases at J; junction bases unmatched: 4. The CDR3 runs to 17 residues. Germline lookup yields CDR1 SGHTA and CDR2 FQGNSA. This chain's CDR3 is CASSPGTSGRVYNEQFF. The CDR3, as DNA: TGTGCCAGCAGCCCTGGGACTAGCGGGAGGGTCTACAATGAGCAGTTCTTC.